This TCR beta chain was recovered during a study of blood T cell repertoires in COVID-19. Study-wide background: Whether acute or convalescent, the COVID-19 samples came from the United States, Italy and Spain. Sample material is recorded as cDNA or gDNA derived from T cells, B-cell-depleted T cells, or PBMCs.

This CDR3 has 17 amino acids. V shed 3 bases, J shed 0 bases, and the junction held 6 bases outside the gene matches. Germline values: CDR1 SGHRS, CDR2 YFSETQ. Authors' analysis steps: Estimation of nucleated cell counts was performed using reference gene primer amplification. Measured with immunoSEQ multiplex PCR; TCRdb has only the in-frame clones, and not every one. V, J and clone size were drawn from that table, and D and trimming were deduced from the DNA. The table has 100,000 to 110,000 clones, roughly nine tenths seen once. Sequenced material: peripheral blood. This TCR came from a man aged 25-45 years in a cohort sampled during active COVID-19. The chain joins TRBV5-1 to TRBJ2-3; the match to TRBD2 covers 11 bases. CDR3 protein: CASSSGLAGLSTDTQYF. CDR3 DNA sequence: TGCGCCAGCAGCTCTGGACTAGCGGGCCTAAGCACAGATACGCAGTATTTT.